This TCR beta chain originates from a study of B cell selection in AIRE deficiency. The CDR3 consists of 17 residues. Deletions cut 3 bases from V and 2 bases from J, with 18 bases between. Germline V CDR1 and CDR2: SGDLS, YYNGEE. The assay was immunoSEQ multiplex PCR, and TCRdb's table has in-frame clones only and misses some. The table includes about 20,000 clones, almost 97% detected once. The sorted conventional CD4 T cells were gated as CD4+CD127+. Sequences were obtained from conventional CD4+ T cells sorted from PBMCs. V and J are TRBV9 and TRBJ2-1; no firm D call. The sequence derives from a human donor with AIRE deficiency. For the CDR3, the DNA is TGTGCCAGCAGCGGCGCCCCCACGGCGGCGACCTACAATGAGCAGTTCTTC. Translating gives CASSGAPTAATYNEQFF. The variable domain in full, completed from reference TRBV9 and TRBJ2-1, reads DSGVTQTPKHLITATGQRVTLRCSPRSGDLSVYWYQQSLDQGLQFLIQYYNGEERAKGNILERFSAQQFPDLHSELNLSSLELGDSALYFCASSGAPTAATYNEQFFGPGTRLTVL.